Presented here are 20 T cell receptor beta chains from one specimen sequenced in a study of blood T cells in healthy people across ages. Combining a sample-barcoded 5' primer with a J-beta primer mix, a second PCR ran for about 7 to 11 cycles. MiXCR, applied by TCRdb to the 5' RACE reads, yields one record per CDR3 protein. Counted here are approximately 2,000,000 distinct CDR3 sequences, roughly 43% occurring once; the ten biggest clones make up 23%. The sample taken for sequencing was blood. The receptors derive from a human donor in good health.

A word on this clonotype: Sequence at one end of the junction differs from germline and may be a read error. The CDR3 protein is CSAAGFGTDTQYF. The CDR3 coding sequence is TGCAGTGCTGCGGGTTTCGGCACTGATACGCAGTATTTT. V usage is TRBV20-1 and J usage is TRBJ2-3; tentative D call: TRBD2 (5 bases). The CDR3 consists of 13 residues. Per the germline V gene, CDR1 is DFQATT and CDR2 is SNEGSKA (reference sequence).

This rearrangement joins TRBV6-2 or TRBV6-3 to TRBJ2-7; 7 bases line up with TRBD1. Germline V gives CDR1 MNHEY, CDR2 SVGEGT. The CDR3 consists of 13 residues. V shed 6 bases and J 4 bases; nucleotides not matched to a gene: 6. CDR3 sequence reads: CASSVDRWYEQYF. The CDR3 bases are TGTGCCAGCAGCGTGGACAGGTGGTACGAGCAGTACTTC.

The chain has TRBV5-1 and TRBJ2-5; tentative D call: TRBD1 (6 bases). CDR1 SGHRS and CDR2 YFSETQ come from the germline V gene. The V end was cut by 5 bases, the J end by 3 bases, with 14 bases between. The CDR3 is 14 residues long. In DNA, the CDR3 is TGCGCCAGCAGAGAATCTGCAGGGGAAGAGACCCAGTACTTC. Translated: CASRESAGEETQYF.

The J gene is TRBJ1-2, the V gene TRBV7-2; 7 nucleotides line up with TRBD1. The V gene's germline CDR1 is SGHTA and CDR2 FQGNSA. The CDR3 has 16 residues. V shed 0 bases and J 2 bases; nucleotides not matched to a gene: 6. This CDR3 is CASSLARDSFNYGYTF. The CDR3 nucleotides read TGTGCCAGCAGCTTAGCGCGGGACAGCTTCAACTATGGCTACACCTTC.

The chain carries TRBV6-5 and TRBJ1-1, with TRBD1 matching 9 bases. Looked up from germline, CDR1 is MNHEY and CDR2 is SVGAGI. The CDR3 is 14 residues long. Trimming removed 7 bases from V and 4 bases from J; junction bases left unmatched: 7. CDR3 amino acids: CASTLRQGVTEAFF. The CDR3 nucleotides are TGTGCCAGCACTTTAAGACAGGGGGTCACTGAAGCTTTCTTT.

This clonotype was counted a few times. V usage is TRBV7-2 and J usage is TRBJ2-2; possibly TRBD1 for D (5 bases). The CDR3 contains 16 residues. Between the trimmed V and J ends, which lost 3 bases and 6 bases, there was a span of 17 bases. CDR1 and CDR2 from the germline V gene are SGHTA and FQGNSA. CDR3 coding DNA: TGTGCCAGCAGCTTGGCGTCCAGGGCTATCGCCGGGGAGCTGTTTTTT. Amino acid sequence: CASSLASRAIAGELFF.

This chain uses TRBV7-6 with TRBJ1-1, with D possibly being TRBD1 (5 bases). Trimming cost V 6 bases and J 1 base, with 12 bases left between them. Per germline, CDR1 SGHVS and CDR2 FNYEAQ. This CDR3 spans 14 amino acids. The CDR3 nucleotides are TGTGCCAGCAGGGCGGACATCCCGAACACTGAAGCTTTCTTT. It translates to CASRADIPNTEAFF.

The V gene is TRBV10-3, the J gene TRBJ2-7, with TRBD1 as a possible D gene (6 bases). Germline values: CDR1 ENHRY, CDR2 SYGVKD. The germline V and J ends were trimmed by 1 base and 6 bases, with 16 bases remaining between them. CDR3 length equals 15 residues. Here the CDR3 reads CAISEFKGTKPEQYF. For the CDR3, the DNA is TGTGCCATCAGTGAGTTTAAAGGGACAAAGCCCGAGCAGTACTTC.

This clonotype was counted once. The germline gene is not matched at one end of the junction; a read error may be the cause. This chain uses TRBV6-5 with TRBJ1-5, with D perhaps matching TRBD1 (6 bases). The CDR3 is 16 amino acids. Germline V gives CDR1 MNHEY, CDR2 SVGAGI. In nucleotides, the CDR3 is TGTGCCGGCAGTTACTCTGCAGGGGAAGTGGGTCAGCCCCAGCATTTT. Amino acid sequence: CAGSYSAGEVGQPQHF.

This clonotype was counted only a few times. The V call is TRBV4-3, the J call TRBJ1-6; possibly TRBD1 for D (6 bases). This CDR3 has 13 residues. Germline V gene sequence: CDR1 LGHNA, CDR2 YSLEER. V was cut by 5 bases and J by 10 bases, with 12 bases left in between. The CDR3: CASSNRVQSPLHF. The CDR3 DNA follows: TGCGCCAGCAGCAACAGGGTACAATCACCCCTCCACTTT.

The count of this clonotype is one. The chain carries TRBV15 and TRBJ2-1; tentatively, D is TRBD2 (6 bases). The ends were cut back, 6 bases at V and 8 bases at J, with 14 bases in the middle. CDR3 length: 13 residues. The germline V gene has CDR1 LNHNV and CDR2 YYDKDF (reference sequence). CDR3 loop: CATSMGGSDEQFF. The CDR3 nucleotides are TGTGCCACCAGTATGGGGGGAAGCGATGAGCAGTTCTTC.

This clonotype came up a few times. The rearrangement links TRBV12-3 or TRBV12-4 to TRBJ2-1, with D maybe TRBD1 (6 bases). The CDR3 has 12 amino acids. Trimming took off 5 bases at V and 6 bases at J, with 8 bases between the two ends. CDR3 coding DNA: TGTGCCAGCAGTGGGGACACCAATGAGCAGTTCTTC. Translated, it gives CASSGDTNEQFF.

This clonotype was found a few times. The chain carries TRBV7-2 and TRBJ2-5, with 11 bases lining up with TRBD2. CDR1 is SGHTA, CDR2 FQGNSA, per germline. J gave up 5 bases and V 6 bases, and 5 bases lay outside the gene matches. The CDR3 runs to 14 residues. This chain's CDR3 is CASSSGGAVETQYF. The DNA for the CDR3 is TGTGCCAGCAGTAGCGGGGGGGCGGTGGAGACCCAGTACTTC.

The genes are TRBV20-1 and TRBJ2-5; no clear D. Trimming removed 1 base from V and 5 bases from J, with 8 bases in between. Germline assignment: CDR1 DFQATT and CDR2 SNEGSKA (reference sequence). The CDR3 spans 12 residues. The CDR3 reads CSARGHLETQYF. As DNA, the CDR3 is TGCAGTGCTAGAGGTCATTTGGAGACCCAGTACTTC.

This clonotype was detected a few times. The chain recombines TRBV3-1 with TRBJ2-4, with D perhaps TRBD1 (7 bases). This CDR3 has 18 amino acids. Germline loops: CDR1 LGHDT, CDR2 YNNKEL (reference sequence). Trimming cost V 0 bases and J 0 bases, with 15 bases left between them. In DNA form, the CDR3 reads TGTGCCAGCAGCCAAGAAGGGAACAGGGGACTAGCCAAAAACATTCAGTACTTC. This translates into CASSQEGNRGLAKNIQYF.

As concerns this clonotype: One junction end disagrees with the germline gene, perhaps due to a read error. The CDR3 reads CASTYHRTNGKLFF. The CDR3 DNA reads as TGTGCCAGCACCTACCACAGAACTAATGGAAAACTGTTTTTT. The chain has TRBV12-3 or TRBV12-4 and TRBJ1-4, with unresolved D. The CDR3 runs 14 residues.

The table lists this clonotype with a few counts. The chain is built from TRBV5-5 and TRBJ1-2; D is possibly TRBD1 (5 bases). The CDR3 spans 15 residues. V was pared by 1 base and J by 7 bases, with 17 bases between. Per the germline V gene, CDR1 is SGHKS and CDR2 is YYEKEE (reference sequence). CDR3 DNA sequence: TGTGCCAGCAGCTTGCCCAGGGTAGATGCCTTTGGCTACACCTTC. This translates into CASSLPRVDAFGYTF.

With respect to this clonotype: The junction departs from the called germline gene at one end, perhaps through a read error. This chain uses TRBV7-2 with TRBJ2-3; D possibly matches TRBD1 or TRBD2 (5 bases each). CDR1 and CDR2 (germline): SGHTA, FQGNSA. This CDR3 has 16 residues. The CDR3 region is CARSFILGVGPDTQYF. As DNA, the CDR3 is TGTGCCCGCAGCTTCATATTGGGGGTCGGCCCAGATACGCAGTATTTT.

This chain links TRBV20-1 with TRBJ2-5; 11 bases are shared with TRBD2. The CDR3 is 16 amino acids. The trim removed 6 bases at V and 9 bases at J, leaving 18 bases unmatched. Germline CDR1 DFQATT, CDR2 SNEGSKA (reference sequence). Here the CDR3 reads CSATDPLAGAPGAQYF. CDR3 bases: TGCAGTGCCACAGACCCACTAGCGGGGGCGCCGGGGGCCCAGTACTTC.

The rearrangement joins TRBV2 to TRBJ2-1; D not certain. Trimming took off 4 bases at V and 0 bases at J, with 10 bases between the two ends. Germline V gene sequence: CDR1 SNHLY, CDR2 FYNNEI. The CDR3 consists of 15 residues. Here the CDR3 reads CASSVWQSSYNEQFF. CDR3 DNA sequence: TGTGCCAGCAGTGTCTGGCAGAGCTCCTACAATGAGCAGTTCTTC.